This TCR beta chain was captured in a study of cytomegalovirus exposure and HLA in healthy donors. Study context: The roughly 110 validation repertoires matched the approximately 700 first-cohort repertoires in platform, a later analysis reported.

Germline CDR1 is MNHEY and CDR2 is SVGAGI. Trimming took 3 bases from V and 2 from J; bases not matched to a gene: 7. There are 16 residues in the CDR3. Method: immunoSEQ multiplex PCR; TCRdb's copy keeps in-frame clones and lacks some. The sample lists 100,000 to 150,000 clones, roughly 84% seen once, with under 2.5% in the top ten. The donors were part of the validation cohort of roughly 110 subjects. That cohort was separate from the first cohort, which comprised fewer than 800 subjects. Sequencing used PBMCs. The clonotype originates from a woman between 25 and 40 years old in good health and CMV-seronegative. V gene TRBV6-5 combines with J gene TRBJ2-7; 10 nucleotides align to TRBD2. As DNA, the CDR3 is TGTGCCAGCAGTTATTCTAGCGGGGGACTAACCTACGAGCAGTACTTC. It is translated as CASSYSSGGLTYEQYF.